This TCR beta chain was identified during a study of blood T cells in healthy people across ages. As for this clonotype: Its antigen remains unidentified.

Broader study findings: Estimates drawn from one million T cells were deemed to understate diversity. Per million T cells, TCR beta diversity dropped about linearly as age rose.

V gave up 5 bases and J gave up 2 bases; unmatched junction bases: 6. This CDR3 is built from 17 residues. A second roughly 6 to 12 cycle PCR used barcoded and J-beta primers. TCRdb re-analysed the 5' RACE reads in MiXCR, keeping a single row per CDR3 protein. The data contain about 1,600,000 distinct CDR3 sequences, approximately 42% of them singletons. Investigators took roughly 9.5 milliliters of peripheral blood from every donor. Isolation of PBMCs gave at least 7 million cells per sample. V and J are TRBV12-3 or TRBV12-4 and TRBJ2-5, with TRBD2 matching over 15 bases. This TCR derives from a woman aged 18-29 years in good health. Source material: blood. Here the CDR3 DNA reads TGTGCCAGCAGTCCAGGACTAGCGGGGGGGACTCAAGAGACCCAGTACTTC. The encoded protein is CASSPGLAGGTQETQYF.